Listed here are 23 T cell receptor beta chains from one sample, sequenced in a study of T cells after yellow fever vaccination. TCRdb re-called the 5' RACE reads through MiXCR, storing one row per CDR3 protein. The data contain about 430,000 distinct CDR3 sequences, about 17% of them singletons. Source: PBMCs, taken before the yellow fever booster vaccination. The receptors shown here come from a man aged 18 to 29 who received the YFV17D yellow fever vaccine.

This sequence joins TRBV5-1 and TRBJ2-2, with D possibly TRBD1 on 5 matching bases. Trimming took 7 bases from V and 5 from J, leaving 18 bases between them. Germline CDR1 SGHRS, CDR2 YFSETQ. The CDR3 runs 15 residues. In DNA form, the CDR3 reads TGCGCCAGCTTTACAGGACCGAGTCGGACCGGGGAGCTGTTTTTT. This translates into CASFTGPSRTGELFF.

This sequence joins TRBV29-1 and TRBJ2-4; a weak D match, TRBD1 (6 bases). This CDR3 spans 13 amino acids. Germline CDR1 reads SQVTM; CDR2 reads ANQGSEA. V shed 4 bases and J shed 7 bases, with 14 bases lying between them. This CDR3 reads CSVGQGSTNIQYF. In DNA, the CDR3 is TGCAGCGTTGGCCAGGGGTCTACGAACATTCAGTACTTC.

This clonotype was counted a few times. The V call is TRBV20-1, the J call TRBJ1-1, with D uncertain. The ends were cut back, 0 bases at V and 0 bases at J, with 8 bases in the middle. Looked up from germline, CDR1 is DFQATT and CDR2 is SNEGSKA (reference sequence). The CDR3 has 14 residues. The CDR3 sequence is CSARDPGMNTEAFF. Here the CDR3 DNA reads TGCAGTGCTAGAGATCCGGGGATGAACACTGAAGCTTTCTTT.

This clonotype was counted only a few times. V is TRBV5-1 and J is TRBJ1-4; D possibly corresponds to TRBD1 (6 bases). Germline-derived CDR1 and CDR2 are SGHRS and YFSETQ. V lost 3 bases, J lost 5 bases, and 14 bases lay in between. The CDR3 runs 15 residues. The CDR3, as DNA: TGCGCCAGCAGCTGGGGCGGGGGGACAAATGAAAAACTGTTTTTT. It is translated as CASSWGGGTNEKLFF.

The CDR3 region has the DNA TGTGCCAGTAGTGCCGGGACAGCAACTAATGAAAAACTGTTTTTT. It is translated as CASSAGTATNEKLFF. The genes are TRBV19 and TRBJ1-4; 7 positions match TRBD1. The CDR3 loop spans 15 amino acids. CDR1 is LNHDA, CDR2 SQIVND, per germline (reference sequence). V lost 5 bases, J lost 0 bases, and 3 bases stayed unmatched.

This clonotype was seen at least ten times. The V and J genes are TRBV7-6 and TRBJ2-5, with 9 positions matching TRBD1. The CDR3 consists of 16 residues. The V and J ends lost 0 bases and 5 bases, in that order; junction bases with no gene match: 7. Germline V CDR1 and CDR2: SGHVS, FNYEAQ. The DNA for the CDR3 is TGTGCCAGCAGCTTAGCGCCACAGGGGGCGGGTGAGACCCAGTACTTC. Translated: CASSLAPQGAGETQYF.

CDR3 coding DNA: TGTGCCAGCAGCCCTCTGCAGGGGCGGGGAGCTTTCTTT. It translates to CASSPLQGRGAFF. The J gene is TRBJ1-1, the V gene TRBV7-9; D is possibly TRBD1 (6 bases). Germline V CDR1 and CDR2: SEHNR, FQNEAQ (reference sequence). The CDR3 length is 13 residues. Trimming took 5 bases from V and 10 from J, leaving 17 bases between them.

A few counts support this clonotype. The CDR3 DNA reads TGTGCCAGCACTGACTACCCCTCGGTAACAGATACGCAGTATTTT. As protein: CASTDYPSVTDTQYF. V usage is TRBV2 and J usage is TRBJ2-3; tentative D call: TRBD2 (5 bases). The length of the CDR3 is 15 residues. Trimming cost V 7 bases and J 3 bases, with 17 bases left between them. Germline V CDR1 and CDR2: SNHLY, FYNNEI.

This clonotype was counted a few times. The V gene is TRBV6-1, the J gene TRBJ2-7; no firm D call. This CDR3 comprises 12 residues. Between the trimmed V and J ends, which lost 5 bases and 2 bases, there was a span of 7 bases. Germline CDR1 reads MNHNS; CDR2 reads SASEGT. The CDR3 loop reads CASSRETYEQYV. The CDR3 nucleotides read TGTGCCAGCAGTAGGGAAACCTACGAGCAGTACGTC.

This clonotype was seen more than once but under ten times. This chain joins TRBV9 and TRBJ1-2; D is undetermined. The CDR3 contains 14 residues. Germline assignment: CDR1 SGDLS and CDR2 YYNGEE. V lost 0 bases and J lost 0, with 6 bases in between. CDR3 amino acids: CASSVATANYGYTF. CDR3 sequence (DNA): TGTGCCAGCAGCGTAGCTACAGCTAACTATGGCTACACCTTC.

This clonotype was counted many times. This rearrangement joins TRBV4-3 to TRBJ2-5; D remains unclear. V lost 0 bases to trimming and J lost 4 bases, with 15 bases between them. The length of the CDR3 is 16 residues. In germline, CDR1 is LGHNA, CDR2 YSLEER. The CDR3 protein is CASSQDRAWGTETQYF. DNA of the CDR3: TGCGCCAGCAGCCAAGATCGGGCATGGGGAACAGAGACCCAGTACTTC.

The rearrangement joins TRBV7-9 to TRBJ2-3; 7 bases line up with TRBD2. Germline-derived CDR1 and CDR2 are SEHNR and FQNEAQ (reference sequence). V gave up 4 bases and J gave up 3 bases; unmatched junction bases: 1. The CDR3 extends over 13 amino acids. CDR3 nucleotide sequence: TGTGCCAGCAGCTGGCGGGAGACAGATACGCAGTATTTT. Protein: CASSWRETDTQYF.

The chain is built from TRBV15 and TRBJ2-1; 11 positions agree with TRBD2. Germline V gene lookup returns CDR1 LNHNV and CDR2 YYDKDF (reference sequence). The CDR3 runs 20 residues. The trim removed 0 bases at V and 4 bases at J, leaving 14 bases unmatched. This CDR3 reads CATSREQAAPRLAGYNEQFF. For the CDR3, the DNA is TGTGCCACCAGCAGAGAACAGGCGGCGCCAAGACTAGCGGGGTACAATGAGCAGTTCTTC.

This clonotype appeared a few times. This chain links TRBV7-6 with TRBJ1-2, with D tentatively TRBD1 (6 bases). CDR3 length equals 14 residues. V shed 5 bases and J shed 6 bases, with 16 bases lying between them. Germline loops: CDR1 SGHVS, CDR2 FNYEAQ. The CDR3 loop is CASSQTGNRDGYTF. CDR3 in DNA: TGTGCCAGCAGCCAGACGGGCAACAGGGATGGCTACACCTTC.

This clonotype was seen a few times. This chain joins TRBV5-1 and TRBJ2-7, with TRBD1 matching 9 bases. The CDR3 has 14 residues. Trimming at V came to 2 bases and at J to 5 bases, leaving 5 bases not matched to a gene. Germline CDR1 reads SGHRS; CDR2 reads YFSETQ. The CDR3, as DNA: TGCGCCAGCAGCTTACCCGGACAGGGGAACGAGCAGTACTTC. Translation gives CASSLPGQGNEQYF.

The J gene is TRBJ2-5, the V gene TRBV5-1; TRBD2 might be the D (6 bases). The V gene lost 7 bases and the J gene lost 3 bases, with 16 bases spanning the gap. This CDR3 has 14 amino acids. The germline CDR1 and CDR2 sequences are SGHRS and YFSETQ. The CDR3 loop is CASGSGTPKETQYF. CDR3 sequence (DNA): TGCGCCAGCGGATCCGGGACTCCAAAAGAGACCCAGTACTTC. The entire variable domain, with the rest obtained from reference TRBV5-1 and TRBJ2-5, is as follows: KAGVTQTPRYLIKTRGQQVTLSCSPISGHRSVSWYQQTPGQGLQFLFEYFSETQRNKGNFPGRFSGRQFSNSRSEMNVSTLELGDSALYLCASGSGTPKETQYFGPGTRLLVL.

The CDR3 nucleotides are TGCAGTGCCTGGGGGCTAGCGGGGGGAAGTAGACAGGCCAAAGAGACCCAGTACTTC. As protein: CSAWGLAGGSRQAKETQYF. The chain combines TRBV20-1 with TRBJ2-5; 11 nucleotides match TRBD2. The CDR3 totals 19 residues. CDR1 DFQATT and CDR2 SNEGSKA come from the germline V gene (reference sequence). V dropped 6 bases and J dropped 3; count of bases not matched to a gene: 21.

The chain joins TRBV7-2 to TRBJ1-3; D remains ambiguous. V was clipped by 6 bases and J by 2 bases, with 2 bases between them. Germline V lookup: CDR1 SGHTA, CDR2 FQGNSA. The CDR3 is made up of 11 amino acids. The CDR3 region is CASRAGNTIYF. The CDR3 DNA follows: TGTGCCAGCAGAGCTGGAAACACCATATATTTT.

This clonotype was seen repeatedly, ten times or more. The CDR3 nucleotides are TGTGCCAGCGGATACGGGCCGACACCGTACGTC. Translated: CASGYGPTPYV. The chain has TRBV6-2 or TRBV6-3 and TRBJ2-7; D is undetermined. The CDR3 runs to 11 residues. V dropped 8 bases and J dropped 12 bases, with 17 bases sitting between them. Germline CDR1 and CDR2: MNHEY and SVGEGT.

This clonotype occurred a few times. The genes are TRBV7-9 and TRBJ1-1, with D hard to call. The CDR3 has 13 residues. Trimming stripped 0 bases from V and 3 bases from J, with 5 bases between. Germline CDR1 is SEHNR and CDR2 is FQNEAQ (reference sequence). The CDR3, as DNA: TGTGCCAGCAGCTTAGCTAGATACACTGAAGCTTTCTTT. Its protein is CASSLARYTEAFF.

The gene calls are TRBV24-1 and TRBJ1-5, with 9 bases aligning to TRBD1. Germline CDR1 is KGHDR and CDR2 is SFDVKD. Trimming at V came to 5 bases and at J to 4 bases, leaving 2 bases not matched to a gene. CDR3 size: 14 residues. The chain's CDR3 is CATSGGTGNQPQHF. In DNA, the CDR3 is TGTGCCACCAGTGGCGGGACAGGGAATCAGCCCCAGCATTTT.

The chain links TRBV10-3 to TRBJ1-1; D remains unclear. V lost 7 bases to trimming and J lost 1 base, with 7 bases between them. The V gene's germline CDR1 is ENHRY and CDR2 SYGVKD. The CDR3 has 12 amino acids. The CDR3 is CAITGGNTEAFF. The CDR3 DNA reads as TGTGCCATCACCGGAGGGAACACTGAAGCTTTCTTT.

This chain uses TRBV12-5 with TRBJ2-2; no clear D gene. V was pared by 3 bases and J by 1 base, with 15 bases between. Germline V CDR1 and CDR2: LGHNT, FRNRAP. This CDR3 region has 17 residues. The CDR3 spells CASGFLIHNQNTGELFF. CDR3 nucleotide sequence: TGTGCTAGTGGTTTCCTCATCCATAACCAGAACACCGGGGAGCTGTTTTTT.